This T cell receptor (beta chain) was sequenced in a study of blood T cell repertoires in COVID-19 (dated by TCRdb to the early 2020s). Regarding the research as a whole: Collaborator samples came from the United States, Italy and Spain and covered acute and convalescent phases of COVID-19. The material from the prospective study consisted of cDNA or gDNA derived from T cells, B-cell-depleted T cells, or PBMCs. Deeply sampled blood TCRbeta repertoires from subjects exposed to, actively infected with, or recovered from COVID-19 were included in the dataset. A freely available public database, intended as a resource for researchers studying the immune response to SARS-CoV-2, is where the repertoires were released. Samples were obtained from the ongoing ImmuneRACE study (first 160 participants) and from 1,000 to 1,500 subjects provided by 6 global collaborators. The sample metadata nearly always contained a de-identified subject ID, COVID-19 status, age in years and sex. Where available, HLA class I and class II types were taken from metadata supplied by the sample provider and were not determined by assay-based typing. The research as a whole found: Clinical and demographic metadata were provided uncurated, with the amount varying by source and participant.

The collaborating institutions used their own protocols to collect whole blood in K2EDTA tubes. For TCRbeta analysis, collaborators shipped samples in one of three forms: frozen whole blood, isolated PBMCs, or DNA extracted from either of those sample types. TCRbeta CDR3 regions were amplified from genomic DNA by means of the immunoSEQ Assay, a bias-controlled multiplex PCR. The paper's data handling went like this. Within the assay, amplification of reference gene primers was used to estimate how many nucleated cells each sample contained. To quantify the absolute abundance of each unique TCRbeta CDR3 rearrangement, sequence reads were collapsed and filtered. Productive Simpson clonality was computed per sample as the square root of Simpson's diversity index over productive rearrangements. TCRdb limited this immuneACCESS table to in-frame rearrangements with V and J called. A share of clones is missing; checked studies link under half to unresolved V genes, and the rest is unexplained. The V and J calls and clone size were taken over from that table, and D and trimming were inferred from the DNA. The sample data list over 120,000 clones, and around 84% of these were observed just once. Jointly, the top ten make up 2.6% of the sample.

CDR1 and CDR2 are read off the germline V gene (reference sequence) as SGHNT and YYREEE. Including the terminal cysteine and phenylalanine, the CDR3 comprises 13 residues. Of all the DNA, just the CDR3 is kept, 39 bases in frame from base 1. V lost 1 base and J lost 8 bases; the stretch between them is 12 bases long. Details on this clone: Its antigen is still unknown. Qualities for individual bases were not recorded, and no much larger clone is one base off.

The chain was built from TRBV5-4 and TRBJ1-2; TRBD1 is a weak D gene call, 6 bases matching. Sequenced: peripheral blood. This clonotype was sampled from a human donor with acute or convalescent COVID-19. The donor label of this sample is uncertain. The CDR3 sequence is CASSLYGGGGYTF. The DNA is TGTGCCAGCAGCTTGTATGGGGGCGGAGGCTACACCTTC.